This T cell receptor beta chain was obtained from a study of cytomegalovirus exposure and HLA in healthy donors. Both 60 Vbeta primers and 13 Jbeta primers went into the PCR. Clones were sequenced by immunoSEQ multiplex PCR, and TCRdb holds only the in-frame ones, with some missing. The repertoire holds about 240,000 clones, with about 80% as singletons. This clone was recorded a few times. This CDR3 has 11 residues. The ends were cut back, 4 bases at V and 10 bases at J, with 11 bases in the middle. Germline CDR1 is MNHEY and CDR2 is SVGAGI. The V and J genes are TRBV6-5 and TRBJ2-7; D possibly corresponds to TRBD2 (5 bases). Sequenced input: PBMCs. This TCR was recovered from a woman between 55 and 75 years old in good health and CMV-seropositive. The CDR3 DNA sequence: TGTGCCAGCAGTTCCCCGGGAAACCAGTACTTC. The encoded protein is CASSSPGNQYF.